This T cell receptor (beta chain) came from a study of blood T cell repertoires in COVID-19. As for the study in general: T cells, B-cell-depleted T cells, or PBMCs provided the cDNA or gDNA that served as material.

Original processing notes: The assay estimated nucleated cells by amplifying reference gene primers. Method: immunoSEQ multiplex PCR; TCRdb's copy keeps in-frame clones and lacks some. V and J calls and clone size follow that table, whereas D and trimming were derived from the DNA. The sample has 70,000 to 90,000 clones, roughly 83% seen once. In germline, CDR1 is KGHSH, CDR2 LQKENI. J lost 4 bases, V lost 2 bases, and 8 bases had no gene match. This CDR3 region has 16 residues. This receptor was taken from a human donor in a cohort sampled during active COVID-19. The sequencing sample was made of peripheral blood. The chain recombines TRBV18 with TRBJ2-5, with 9 bases matching TRBD1. CDR3 sequence: CASSPTTGGLGETQYF. The CDR3 DNA reads TGTGCCAGCTCACCAACGACAGGGGGTCTAGGAGAGACCCAGTACTTC.